Following are 12 T cell receptor beta chains from one sample sequenced in a study of blood T cell repertoires in COVID-19. Clones were read by immunoSEQ multiplex PCR, and TCRdb kept only the in-frame ones, dropping some. This sample has around 300,000 clones, with around 90% found just once. The sample comprised PBMCs or T cells enriched from blood (not recorded which). These receptors were collected from a woman aged 40 to 49 who had recovered from COVID-19.

Only one count was recorded for this clone. The chain links TRBV15 to TRBJ2-7; 9 bases align to TRBD1. The ends lost 3 bases at V and 3 bases at J; junction bases unmatched: 6. Germline loops: CDR1 LNHNV, CDR2 YYDKDF (reference sequence). There are 15 residues in the CDR3. The CDR3 reads CATSRETGGLYEQYF. The CDR3 region has the DNA TGTGCCACCAGCAGGGAGACAGGGGGTCTCTACGAGCAGTACTTC.

This clone came up once. V and J are TRBV4-3 and TRBJ1-2; no clear D. V shed 3 bases and J shed 5 bases, with 10 bases lying between them. This CDR3 region has 13 residues. Germline V gene lookup returns CDR1 LGHNA and CDR2 YSLEER. The CDR3, as DNA: TGCGCCAGCAGCCATGGACGGGGATATGGCTACACCTTC. This codes for CASSHGRGYGYTF.

The chain combines TRBV11-2 with TRBJ1-2; D call uncertain. Trimming removed 8 bases at V and 4 bases at J, with 14 bases between. There are 13 residues in the CDR3. The germline V gene has CDR1 SGHAT and CDR2 FQNNGV. DNA for the CDR3: TGTGCCAGCGCCTTGCATAAAGCCTATGGCTACACCTTC. It codes for CASALHKAYGYTF. The complete variable domain, with remaining parts taken from reference TRBV11-2 and TRBJ1-2, reads EAGVAQSPRYKIIEKRQSVAFWCNPISGHATLYWYQQILGQGPKLLIQFQNNGVVDDSQLPKDRFSAERLKGVDSTLKIQPAKLEDSAVYLCASALHKAYGYTFGSGTRLTVV.

The chain joins TRBV5-1 to TRBJ2-7, with 8 bases lining up with TRBD1. CDR3 length equals 15 residues. CDR1 is SGHRS, CDR2 YFSETQ, per germline. V shed 4 bases, J shed 4 bases, and the junction held 10 bases outside the gene matches. The CDR3 nucleotides are TGCGCCAGCAGCCCGAAGGCGGGACAGGTTTACGAGCAGTACTTC. Encoded protein: CASSPKAGQVYEQYF.

The genes are TRBV19 and TRBJ1-2; TRBD1 might be the D (6 bases). The CDR3 is 14 amino acids. Trimming took off 3 bases at V and 2 bases at J, with 10 bases between the two ends. The germline V gene has CDR1 LNHDA and CDR2 SQIVND (reference sequence). The CDR3 DNA reads as TGTGCCAGTAGTATGCCAGGGGCCAACTATGGCTACACCTTC. Protein sequence: CASSMPGANYGYTF.

A word on this clone: Additional DNA sequences in this sample encode the identical CDR3. The rearrangement joins TRBV4-1 to TRBJ1-4; 7 nucleotides line up with TRBD1. J gave up 0 bases and V 4 bases, and 5 bases lay outside the gene matches. Per the germline V gene, CDR1 is MGHRA and CDR2 is YSYEKL. The CDR3 loop spans 16 amino acids. The CDR3 region is CASSPKTGATNEKLFF. CDR3 DNA sequence: TGCGCCAGCAGCCCAAAAACAGGGGCAACTAATGAAAAACTGTTTTTT.

V gene TRBV11-2 combines with J gene TRBJ2-7, with 7 bases matching TRBD1. V lost 5 bases to trimming and J lost 3 bases; unmatched junction nucleotides: 10. Germline V gene data show CDR1 as SGHAT and CDR2 as FQNNGV. This CDR3 contains 15 residues. The CDR3 spells CASSPAGQGVYEQYF. The CDR3 DNA is TGTGCCAGCAGCCCCGCCGGGCAGGGGGTCTACGAGCAGTACTTC. Filled out from reference TRBV11-2 and TRBJ2-7, the complete variable domain reads EAGVAQSPRYKIIEKRQSVAFWCNPISGHATLYWYQQILGQGPKLLIQFQNNGVVDDSQLPKDRFSAERLKGVDSTLKIQPAKLEDSAVYLCASSPAGQGVYEQYFGPGTRLTVT.

The J gene is TRBJ2-1, the V gene TRBV7-6, with 12 bases aligning to TRBD2. The CDR3 covers 15 residues. V was clipped by 2 bases and J by 7 bases; unmatched bases: 3. Germline V gene lookup returns CDR1 SGHVS and CDR2 FNYEAQ. The DNA for the CDR3 is TGTGCCAGCAGCTTACGGCTAGCGGGAGGGAATGAGCAGTTCTTC. It is translated as CASSLRLAGGNEQFF.

The V gene is TRBV4-1, the J gene TRBJ2-4; 7 bases are a match to TRBD2. The CDR3 runs 15 residues. Germline assignment: CDR1 MGHRA and CDR2 YSYEKL. J gave up 12 bases and V 0 bases, and 11 bases lay outside the gene matches. The CDR3 nucleotides are TGCGCCAGCAGCCAAGAGGGGGGGGGAGACTACACTCAGTACTTC. It is translated as CASSQEGGGDYTQYF.

This chain links TRBV4-2 with TRBJ2-7; a weak D match, TRBD2 (6 bases). Germline V gives CDR1 LGHNA, CDR2 YNFKEQ. The length of the CDR3 is 15 residues. Deletions cut 1 base from V and 0 bases from J, with 10 bases between. CDR3 amino acids: CASSQGTGGSYEQYF. CDR3 in DNA: TGTGCCAGCAGCCAAGGGACCGGGGGCTCCTACGAGCAGTACTTC.

This clone was counted between two and nine times. V and J are TRBV27 and TRBJ2-3; 9 bases agree with TRBD2. Germline CDR1 is MNHEY and CDR2 is SMNVEV (reference sequence). Trimming at V came to 2 bases and at J to 3 bases, leaving 6 bases not matched to a gene. The CDR3 sequence is 16 residues long. CDR3 sequence (DNA): TGTGCCAGCAGTTTACTTCCGGGACTAGCAACAGATACGCAGTATTTT. This codes for CASSLLPGLATDTQYF.

For the CDR3, the DNA is TGCAGCGTTTCCGGGGGAGGGGTGGGCACTGAAGCTTTCTTT. It yields the protein CSVSGGGVGTEAFF. This chain uses TRBV29-1 with TRBJ1-1, with D possibly being TRBD1 (5 bases). Germline V gene sequence: CDR1 SQVTM, CDR2 ANQGSEA. V lost 5 bases and J 4 bases, leaving 17 bases between the germline ends. CDR3 size: 14 residues.